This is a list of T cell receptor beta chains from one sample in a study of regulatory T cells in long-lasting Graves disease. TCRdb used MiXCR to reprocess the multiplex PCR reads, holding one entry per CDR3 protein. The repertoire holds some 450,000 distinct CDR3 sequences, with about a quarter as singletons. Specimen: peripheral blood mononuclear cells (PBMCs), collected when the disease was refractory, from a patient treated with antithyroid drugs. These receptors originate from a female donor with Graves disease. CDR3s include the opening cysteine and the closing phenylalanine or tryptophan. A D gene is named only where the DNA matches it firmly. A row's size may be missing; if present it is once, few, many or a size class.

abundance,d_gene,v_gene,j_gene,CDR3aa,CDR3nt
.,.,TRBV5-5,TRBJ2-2,CASSLLTGELFF,TGTGCCAGCAGCCTCCTAACCGGGGAGCTGTTTTTT
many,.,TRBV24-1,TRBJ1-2,CATSDSRTVGNYGYTF,TGTGCCACCAGTGATTCCCGGACAGTCGGGAACTATGGCTACACCTTC
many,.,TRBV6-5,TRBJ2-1,CASSLGMNNNEQFF,TGTGCCAGCAGTTTGGGCATGAACAACAATGAGCAGTTCTTC
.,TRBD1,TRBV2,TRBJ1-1,CASRRGVPEAFF,TGTGCCAGCCGCAGGGGGGTACCTGAAGCTTTCTTT
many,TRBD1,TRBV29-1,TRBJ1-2,CSAQQGASYGYTF,TGCAGCGCACAACAGGGGGCGAGCTATGGCTACACCTTC
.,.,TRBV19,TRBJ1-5,CASDEGGGSWNQPQHF,TGTGCCAGTGACGAGGGCGGGGGCTCGTGGAATCAGCCCCAGCATTTT
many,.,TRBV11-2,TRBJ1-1,CASSLVGGNTEAFF,TGTGCCAGCAGCTTAGTAGGAGGGAACACTGAAGCTTTCTTT
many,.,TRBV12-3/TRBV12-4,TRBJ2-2,CASRGRGERGTGELFF,TGTGCCAGCAGGGGGAGGGGGGAGCGTGGCACCGGGGAGCTGTTTTTT
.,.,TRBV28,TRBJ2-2,CASSLGGGAPRELFF,TGTGCCAGCAGTCTAGGGGGGGGCGCCCCCCGGGAGCTGTTTTTT
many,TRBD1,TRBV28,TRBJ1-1,CASSVTDRISEAFF,TGTGCCAGCAGTGTTACGGACAGGATTTCTGAAGCTTTCTTT
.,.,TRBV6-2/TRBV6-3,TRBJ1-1,CASSSGQNLLMNTEAFF,TGTGCCAGCAGTTCCGGACAGAACCTACTTATGAACACTGAAGCTTTCTTT
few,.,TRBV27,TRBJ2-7,CASSSLGGGRPYEQYF,TGTGCCAGCAGTTCATTGGGGGGAGGTAGACCCTACGAGCAGTACTTC
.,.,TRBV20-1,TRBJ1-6,CSARTRTDGNSPLHF,TGCAGTGCTAGAACCCGGACAGATGGAAATTCACCCCTCCACTTT
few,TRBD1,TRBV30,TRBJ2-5,CAWSATGEETQYF,TGTGCCTGGAGTGCAACAGGGGAAGAGACCCAGTACTTC
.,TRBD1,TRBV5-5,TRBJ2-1,CASSLGQGGDGQFF,TGTGCCAGCAGCCTGGGACAGGGAGGGGATGGGCAGTTCTTC
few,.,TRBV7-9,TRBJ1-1,CASSLTGTPGTEAFF,TGTGCCAGCAGCCTTACCGGGACTCCGGGGACTGAAGCTTTCTTT
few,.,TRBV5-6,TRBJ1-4,CASSLWADEKLFF,TGTGCCAGCAGCTTGTGGGCGGATGAAAAACTGTTTTTT
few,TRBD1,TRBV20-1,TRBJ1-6,CSAGPPGTGFNSPLHF,TGCAGTGCTGGACCCCCCGGGACAGGCTTTAATTCACCCCTCCACTTT
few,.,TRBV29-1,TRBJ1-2,CSVELQGRGGYTF,TGCAGCGTTGAGTTGCAGGGCCGAGGTGGCTACACCTTC
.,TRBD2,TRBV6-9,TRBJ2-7,CVSSYSGLAGDLLEQYF,TGTGTCAGCAGTTACTCAGGCCTAGCGGGCGATTTACTTGAGCAGTACTTC
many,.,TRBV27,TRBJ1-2,CASSLKEPYGYTF,TGTGCCAGCAGCCTTAAGGAGCCCTATGGCTACACCTTC
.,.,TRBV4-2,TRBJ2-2,CASSQDKAYTGELFF,TGTGCCAGCAGCCAAGATAAGGCGTACACCGGGGAGCTGTTTTTT
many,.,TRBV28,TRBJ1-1,CASSLGGSSEAFF,TGTGCCAGCAGTTTAGGAGGGTCTTCTGAAGCTTTCTTT
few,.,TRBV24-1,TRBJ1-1,CATSQSINTEAFF,TGTGCCACCAGTCAGAGCATTAACACTGAAGCTTTCTTT
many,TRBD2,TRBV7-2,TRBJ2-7,CASSPVLAGGPEQYF,TGTGCCAGCAGCCCGGTTTTAGCGGGAGGCCCCGAGCAGTACTTC
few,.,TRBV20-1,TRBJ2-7,CSAFKTGFYEQYF,TGCAGTGCTTTCAAAACAGGGTTTTACGAGCAGTACTTC
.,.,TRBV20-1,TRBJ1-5,CSARAGLGGPNQPQHF,TGCAGTGCTAGAGCCGGGCTTGGGGGCCCCAATCAGCCCCAGCATTTT
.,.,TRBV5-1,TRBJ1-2,CASSPGLTSLRGYTF,TGCGCCAGCAGCCCCGGGCTGACCAGCTTGAGAGGCTACACCTTC